The 24 T cell receptor beta chains listed next were all sequenced from one sample in a study of cytomegalovirus exposure and HLA in healthy donors. This PCR relied on a set of 60 Vbeta primers and 13 Jbeta primers. Only in-frame clones appear in the TCRdb table, and some are missing; sequencing was by immunoSEQ multiplex PCR. This sample has approximately 110,000 clones, with over 75% found just once. The specimen was PBMCs. All receptors come from a woman between 35 and 50 years old in good health and CMV-seropositive.

V and J are TRBV11-3 and TRBJ2-7; 7 positions match TRBD2. Looked up from germline, CDR1 is SGHNT and CDR2 is YENEEA. J gave up 3 bases and V 6 bases, and 11 bases lay outside the gene matches. The CDR3 covers 15 residues. CDR3 sequence (DNA): TGTGCCAGCAGTCCGGGGGTGGGGGGGAGCTACGAGCAGTACTTC. This codes for CASSPGVGGSYEQYF.

The V call is TRBV29-1, the J call TRBJ2-3; TRBD2 matches 8 bases. The CDR3 contains 16 residues. Losses at the gene ends were 0 bases for V and 6 bases for J; bases not matched to a gene: 11. Germline V gene data show CDR1 as SQVTM and CDR2 as ANQGSEA. CDR3 residues: CSVEDRAGGGVDTQYF. For the CDR3, the DNA is TGCAGCGTTGAAGATCGGGCGGGAGGAGGGGTGGATACGCAGTATTTT.

The chain uses TRBV2 and TRBJ1-5; TRBD1 matches 7 bases. After removal of 5 bases from V and 1 base from J, the junction contained 8 bases not matched to a gene. The CDR3 spans 16 residues. In germline, CDR1 is SNHLY, CDR2 FYNNEI. This CDR3 reads CASSSRQGGSNQPQHF. CDR3 sequence (DNA): TGTGCCAGCAGTTCAAGACAGGGTGGAAGCAATCAGCCCCAGCATTTT.

The chain links TRBV7-9 to TRBJ1-2; 10 bases fit TRBD1. The CDR3 loop spans 16 amino acids. CDR1 is SEHNR, CDR2 FQNEAQ, per germline (reference sequence). V shed 1 base and J 1 base; nucleotides not matched to a gene: 3. The CDR3 sequence: CASSLGGTGVNYGYTF. CDR3 in DNA: TGTGCCAGCAGCTTAGGAGGGACAGGGGTTAACTATGGCTACACCTTC.

The V call is TRBV7-3, the J call TRBJ1-1; no clear D gene. Germline CDR1 SGHTA, CDR2 FQGTGA. This CDR3 is built from 13 residues. Trimming took off 3 bases at V and 7 bases at J, with 12 bases between the two ends. The CDR3 DNA reads TGTGCCAGCAGCTTCCGGACGGAGGGTGAAGCTTTCTTT. As protein: CASSFRTEGEAFF.

The V gene is TRBV10-2, the J gene TRBJ2-1; tentatively, D is TRBD2 (5 bases). Germline assignment: CDR1 WSHSY and CDR2 SAAADI. This CDR3 region has 12 residues. Trimming stripped 7 bases from V and 7 bases from J, with 11 bases between. The CDR3 nucleotides read TGCGCCAGCACACGGGGAGCTAATGAGCAGTTCTTC. Protein product: CASTRGANEQFF.

The sample holds one count of this clone. DNA of the CDR3: TGTGCCAGCTCAAAAATGGACAGGGTCAATGGCTACACCTTC. It yields the protein CASSKMDRVNGYTF. J is TRBJ1-2 and V is TRBV18, with 8 bases fitting TRBD1. The length of the CDR3 is 14 residues. The J segment lost 6 bases and the V segment lost 5 bases, leaving 8 bases of the junction unmatched. Per the germline V gene, CDR1 is KGHSH and CDR2 is LQKENI.

This chain links TRBV2 with TRBJ2-3; possible D gene TRBD1, 6 bases. CDR3 size: 17 residues. The V end was cut by 1 base, the J end by 4 bases, with 18 bases between. The germline CDR1 and CDR2 sequences are SNHLY and FYNNEI. This CDR3 reads CASSEVGLKGDPDTQYF. In nucleotides, the CDR3 is TGTGCCAGCAGTGAAGTCGGATTGAAGGGGGATCCAGATACGCAGTATTTT.

V is TRBV28 and J is TRBJ1-2; tentative D call: TRBD1 (6 bases). The germline gives CDR1 MDHEN, CDR2 SYDVKM. The CDR3 extends over 14 amino acids. V lost 3 bases and J 4 bases, leaving 12 bases between the germline ends. CDR3 in amino acids: CASSLITGIYGYTF. The CDR3 nucleotides are TGTGCCAGCAGTTTGATCACAGGGATCTATGGCTACACCTTC.

This chain uses TRBV7-2 with TRBJ1-3; 8 bases align to TRBD1. With V trimmed by 4 bases and J by 1 base, 3 bases remained unmatched. Germline V gene sequence: CDR1 SGHTA, CDR2 FQGNSA. The CDR3 is 15 amino acids. The CDR3 DNA reads TGTGCCAGCAGCTCACGGACAGGGTCTGGAAACACCATATATTTT. Encoded protein: CASSSRTGSGNTIYF. Full variable domain (missing parts from reference TRBV7-2 and TRBJ1-3): GAGVSQSPSNKVTEKGKDVELRCDPISGHTALYWYRQSLGQGLEFLIYFQGNSAPDKSGLPSDRFSAERTGGSVSTLTIQRTQQEDSAVYLCASSSRTGSGNTIYFGEGSWLTVV.

The chain employs TRBV6-5 and TRBJ2-1; 7 nucleotides line up with TRBD2. The CDR3 has 13 amino acids. V lost 2 bases to trimming and J lost 9 bases; unmatched junction nucleotides: 4. Germline V gene data show CDR1 as MNHEY and CDR2 as SVGAGI. As DNA, the CDR3 is TGTGCCAGCAGTTACAGGGTAGCGGGTGAGCAGTTCTTC. Translation: CASSYRVAGEQFF.

This clone has more than one count but fewer than ten. This chain connects TRBV6-5 to TRBJ1-4; 9 bases align to TRBD1. The trim removed 6 bases at V and 6 bases at J, leaving 5 bases unmatched. The CDR3 extends over 14 amino acids. Germline loops: CDR1 MNHEY, CDR2 SVGAGI. CDR3: CASRGGQGYEKLFF. The CDR3 nucleotides are TGTGCCAGCAGGGGGGGACAGGGTTATGAAAAACTGTTTTTT.

The V and J genes are TRBV28 and TRBJ1-1; no definite D call. V was pared by 6 bases and J by 1 base, with 12 bases between. The CDR3 runs 14 residues. Germline CDR1 reads MDHEN; CDR2 reads SYDVKM. The CDR3 DNA reads TGTGCCAGCAGCCCCCCTTTCGGGAACACTGAAGCTTTCTTT. This encodes CASSPPFGNTEAFF.

The chain combines TRBV28 with TRBJ1-5; D gene unclear. The CDR3 is 11 amino acids. The V gene's germline CDR1 is MDHEN and CDR2 SYDVKM. Trimming pared 5 bases from V and 6 bases from J, leaving 5 bases between. CDR3 region: CASSRGQPQHF. CDR3 DNA sequence: TGTGCCAGCAGTCGCGGTCAGCCCCAGCATTTT.

CDR3 in amino acids: CASSLGLAGVNEQYF. In nucleotides, the CDR3 is TGCGCCAGCAGCTTAGGACTAGCGGGAGTTAACGAGCAGTACTTC. This chain links TRBV5-1 with TRBJ2-7; TRBD2 matches 13 bases. V shed 2 bases and J 5 bases; nucleotides not matched to a gene: 4. The V gene's germline CDR1 is SGHRS and CDR2 YFSETQ. This CDR3 has 15 residues.

The rearrangement uses TRBV15 and TRBJ2-5; 10 bases are a match to TRBD1. The V gene end was trimmed by 5 bases and the J gene end by 5 bases; junction bases not matched to a gene: 11. CDR3 length: 16 residues. Germline V lookup: CDR1 LNHNV, CDR2 YYDKDF (reference sequence). CDR3 region: CATSSMTGGGGETQYF. For the CDR3, the DNA is TGTGCCACCAGCTCGATGACAGGGGGCGGAGGGGAGACCCAGTACTTC.

V is TRBV6-4 and J is TRBJ2-3, with TRBD2 matching 11 bases. The junction had 6 bases not matched to a gene; V was cut back by 4 bases and J by 6 bases. The CDR3 contains 15 residues. Germline V lookup: CDR1 MRHNA, CDR2 SNTAGT. Here the CDR3 reads CASSVSTSGADTQYF. The CDR3 coding sequence is TGTGCCAGCAGTGTTTCGACTAGCGGGGCCGATACGCAGTATTTT.

This clone was detected a few times. The genes are TRBV7-9 and TRBJ1-2; D possibly corresponds to TRBD1 (6 bases). This CDR3 has 14 amino acids. Trimming cost V 2 bases and J 2 bases, with 9 bases left between them. CDR1 is SEHNR, CDR2 FQNEAQ, per germline (reference sequence). The CDR3 loop is CASSLRQENYGYTF. Here the CDR3 DNA reads TGTGCCAGCAGCTTACGACAGGAGAACTATGGCTACACCTTC.

This chain connects TRBV6-5 to TRBJ2-1; D is ambiguous. Trimming left V 3 bases short and J 0 bases short, with 9 bases between. The germline V gene has CDR1 MNHEY and CDR2 SVGAGI. The CDR3 is made up of 15 amino acids. The CDR3 spells CASSYSTGSYNEQFF. The CDR3, as DNA: TGTGCCAGCAGTTATTCTACCGGCTCCTACAATGAGCAGTTCTTC.

The V call is TRBV5-4, the J call TRBJ1-2; 9 nucleotides line up with TRBD1. With 3 bases clipped from V and 3 bases from J, the junction kept 6 bases outside the gene matches. The CDR3 runs 15 residues. Per germline, CDR1 SGHNT and CDR2 YYREEE (reference sequence). The CDR3 is CASSSPQGADYGYTF. The DNA of the CDR3 is TGTGCCAGCAGCTCCCCACAGGGGGCCGACTATGGCTACACCTTC.

This clone has a single count. The chain has TRBV19 and TRBJ1-1; 8 nucleotides match TRBD1. Germline V gene sequence: CDR1 LNHDA, CDR2 SQIVND (reference sequence). The CDR3 is made up of 14 amino acids. V gave up 7 bases and J gave up 7 bases; unmatched junction bases: 11. The CDR3 DNA sequence: TGTGCCAGTACCTGGGGCGGGACAGGCGATGAAGCTTTCTTT. Translating gives CASTWGGTGDEAFF.

CDR3 in DNA: TGCGCCAGCAGCTTGGGCGGATCTCAAGGCCACACCATATATTTT. Its protein is CASSLGGSQGHTIYF. The J gene is TRBJ1-3, the V gene TRBV5-1; D is unresolved. Germline V CDR1 and CDR2: SGHRS, YFSETQ. This CDR3 spans 15 amino acids. Trimming removed 0 bases at V and 8 bases at J, with 15 bases between.

This chain links TRBV6-5 with TRBJ1-4; D not resolved. CDR3 length: 15 residues. Germline loops: CDR1 MNHEY, CDR2 SVGAGI. The ends were cut back, 0 bases at V and 8 bases at J, with 13 bases in the middle. The CDR3 nucleotides are TGTGCCAGCAGTTACTCGGGTAGGGCGGGCGAAAAACTGTTTTTT. It encodes CASSYSGRAGEKLFF.

The gene calls are TRBV7-2 and TRBJ1-6, with D hard to call. The germline V gene has CDR1 SGHTA and CDR2 FQGNSA. The CDR3 is 15 residues long. V lost 3 bases and J lost 7, with 13 bases in between. The CDR3 DNA reads as TGTGCCAGCAGCTTTAGACAACCTTCGAATTCACCCCTCCACTTT. It specifies CASSFRQPSNSPLHF.